The present T cell receptor beta chain was sequenced within a study of T-cell reconstitution after alpha-beta-depleted transplantation in children. Study-wide points: It was reported that alpha-beta T cells came from several hundred expanded graft clones (about two months after transplant). Once a year had passed after transplant, T-cell counts and diversity came mostly from newly produced T cells.

Preparation of the TCRbeta library was carried out with unique molecular identifiers. TCRdb recomputed calls from the PCR reads with MiXCR, one row per CDR3 protein. Of around 450,000 distinct CDR3 sequences listed, about 16% are singletons. The sample holds a few counts of this clonotype. The antigen remains undetermined. The length of the CDR3 is 15 residues. Trimming pared 4 bases from V and 2 bases from J, leaving 16 bases between. Germline values: CDR1 SGHRS, CDR2 YFSETQ. This clonotype originated in a boy younger than two who had a stem cell transplant for Wiskott-Aldrich syndrome, so the T cells may come from the graft donor. This chain joins TRBV5-1 and TRBJ2-7; D could derive from TRBD1 or TRBD2 (7 bases each). The sequenced sample was PBMCs, mostly from graft donor cells, obtained 360 days after TCRalphabeta/CD19-depleted stem cell transplant. CDR3 in DNA: TGCGCCAGCAGCCGGGAGGACAGGCCTACCTACGAGCAGTACTTC. As protein: CASSREDRPTYEQYF.